A single sample is the source of the 20 T cell receptor beta chains below, sequenced in a study of shared clonotypes between healthy human individuals. Assay: immunoSEQ multiplex PCR; the TCRdb copy retains only in-frame clones and omits some. The table lists about half a million clones, roughly three quarters of them singletons. The sequencing sample was made of PBMCs. The source of these receptors is a woman between 40 and 55 years old in good health. Some clones in this sample may be carry-over from other donors' samples.

This chain uses TRBV28 with TRBJ2-3; D unresolved. This CDR3 is built from 14 residues. The V end lost 1 base, the J end lost 6 bases, and 11 bases lay between the germline ends. CDR1 is MDHEN and CDR2 is SYDVKM in the germline V gene. The CDR3 DNA is TGTGCCAGCAGTTTATTGGCGGTCCGGGATACGCAGTATTTT. This gives the protein CASSLLAVRDTQYF.

J is TRBJ2-3 and V is TRBV5-1; tentatively, D is TRBD1 (7 bases). V lost 2 bases and J 6 bases, leaving 16 bases between the germline ends. This CDR3 has 15 residues. CDR1 SGHRS and CDR2 YFSETQ come from the germline V gene. CDR3 DNA sequence: TGCGCCAGCAGCTTCGCGGAGGGGGCATCGGATACGCAGTATTTT. It translates to CASSFAEGASDTQYF. The full variable domain, rest sourced from reference TRBV5-1 and TRBJ2-3, is KAGVTQTPRYLIKTRGQQVTLSCSPISGHRSVSWYQQTPGQGLQFLFEYFSETQRNKGNFPGRFSGRQFSNSRSEMNVSTLELGDSALYLCASSFAEGASDTQYFGPGTRLTVL.

The chain recombines TRBV29-1 with TRBJ2-1; 7 bases agree with TRBD1. CDR3 length: 13 amino acids. Looked up from germline, CDR1 is SQVTM and CDR2 is ANQGSEA. V lost 6 bases, J lost 5 bases, and 7 bases stayed unmatched. The CDR3 sequence: CSVRQGRNNEQFF. The CDR3 nucleotides read TGCAGCGTGAGACAGGGTCGAAACAATGAGCAGTTCTTC.

This rearrangement joins TRBV19 to TRBJ1-1; maybe TRBD1 (6 bases). CDR3 length: 15 residues. The ends were cut back, 6 bases at V and 0 bases at J, with 14 bases in the middle. Germline V gene lookup returns CDR1 LNHDA and CDR2 SQIVND (reference sequence). CDR3 DNA sequence: TGTGCCAGTAGCACAGGGTTACAGGTGAACACTGAAGCTTTCTTT. Protein: CASSTGLQVNTEAFF.

The chain employs TRBV4-2 and TRBJ2-5, with 9 positions matching TRBD2. CDR1 is LGHNA, CDR2 YNFKEQ, per germline. V was pared by 2 bases and J by 5 bases, with 12 bases of the junction left unmatched. The CDR3 extends over 17 amino acids. The chain's CDR3 is CASSQSSGGRAGETQYF. CDR3 bases: TGTGCCAGCAGCCAAAGTTCTGGCGGGAGGGCGGGGGAGACCCAGTACTTC.

The chain combines TRBV4-1 with TRBJ1-4; TRBD1 matches 7 bases. From germline, CDR1 is MGHRA and CDR2 YSYEKL. Losses at the gene ends were 5 bases for V and 0 bases for J; bases not matched to a gene: 18. This CDR3 has 20 amino acids. The CDR3 DNA reads as TGCGCCAGCAGCAAATCCGGGACAGCCAATTTTTTTGCAACTAATGAAAAACTGTTTTTT. Residues: CASSKSGTANFFATNEKLFF.

This chain uses TRBV7-3 with TRBJ2-2; D perhaps matches TRBD1 (6 bases). V shed 1 base and J shed 0 bases, with 15 bases lying between them. The CDR3 is 18 residues long. Germline CDR1 SGHTA, CDR2 FQGTGA. The CDR3 here is CASSLKDSLGANTGELFF. DNA of the CDR3: TGTGCCAGCAGCTTAAAGGACAGTTTGGGCGCGAACACCGGGGAGCTGTTTTTT.

The genes are TRBV7-2 and TRBJ2-1; tentatively, D is TRBD2 (6 bases). Between the trimmed V and J ends, which lost 1 base and 4 bases, there was a span of 14 bases. This CDR3 is built from 16 residues. CDR1 SGHTA and CDR2 FQGNSA come from the germline V gene. As DNA, the CDR3 is TGTGCCAGCAGCTTAGTTTCCCGGGGGAAATACAATGAGCAGTTCTTC. It codes for CASSLVSRGKYNEQFF.

This clone came up a few times. This chain links TRBV4-3 with TRBJ2-7, with unresolved D. The CDR3 is 13 residues long. V was trimmed by 0 bases and J by 9 bases, leaving 12 bases between them. CDR1 is LGHNA and CDR2 is YSLEER in the germline V gene. This CDR3 reads CASSQDLWQLQYF. The DNA of the CDR3 is TGCGCCAGCAGCCAAGATCTATGGCAGCTGCAGTACTTC.

V usage is TRBV6-6 and J usage is TRBJ2-5; tentatively, D is TRBD1 (6 bases). The DNA end is a closer match to TRBJ2-7, so the J assignment may be wrong. Per germline, CDR1 MNHNY and CDR2 SVGAGI (reference sequence). The CDR3 consists of 14 residues. The CDR3 region is CATLTGRRSYEQYF. The DNA for the CDR3 is TGTGCCACCCTCACAGGGAGAAGATCCTACGAGCAGTACTTC.

This chain joins TRBV7-2 and TRBJ1-5; no firm D call. Between the trimmed V and J ends, which lost 2 bases and 3 bases, there was a span of 8 bases. Germline V gene lookup returns CDR1 SGHTA and CDR2 FQGNSA. The CDR3 is 14 residues long. The CDR3 loop reads CASSLRSNNQPQHF. The DNA of the CDR3 is TGTGCCAGCAGCTTAAGGAGCAACAATCAGCCCCAGCATTTT.

This rearrangement joins TRBV7-9 to TRBJ2-6; D unresolved. The CDR3 spans 15 residues. CDR1 is SEHNR, CDR2 FQNEAQ, per germline (reference sequence). Between the trimmed V and J ends, which lost 5 bases and 1 base, there was a span of 9 bases. The CDR3 bases are TGTGCCAGCAGCCAGACCCTTTCTGGGGCCAACGTCCTGACTTTC. Encoded protein: CASSQTLSGANVLTF.

The V and J genes are TRBV18 and TRBJ2-3; the D is unclear. This CDR3 is 14 amino acids long. CDR1 is KGHSH and CDR2 is LQKENI in the germline V gene. V dropped 1 base and J dropped 0 bases, with 5 bases sitting between them. This chain's CDR3 is CASSPRESTDTQYF. CDR3 bases: TGTGCCAGCTCACCACGGGAAAGCACAGATACGCAGTATTTT.

V usage is TRBV6-1 and J usage is TRBJ1-1; possible D gene TRBD1, 6 bases. Per the germline V gene, CDR1 is MNHNS and CDR2 is SASEGT. This CDR3 has 14 amino acids. Trimming removed 6 bases from V and 1 base from J, with 12 bases in between. This CDR3 reads CASRVDSWNTEAFF. For the CDR3, the DNA is TGTGCCAGCAGGGTGGACAGTTGGAACACTGAAGCTTTCTTT.

This clone was observed a few times. The chain combines TRBV7-8 with TRBJ2-7; tentative D call: TRBD1 (7 bases). Trimming took off 2 bases at V and 3 bases at J, with 14 bases between the two ends. Germline-derived CDR1 and CDR2 are SGHVS and FQNEAQ. The CDR3 spans 15 residues. This CDR3 reads CASSLTARGDYEQYF. CDR3 bases: TGTGCCAGCAGCTTAACGGCCAGGGGGGACTACGAGCAGTACTTC.

This clone appeared a few times. This sample includes further DNA sequences coding for the same CDR3. The gene calls are TRBV18 and TRBJ1-1; D is unresolved. Trimming stripped 1 base from V and 1 base from J, with 4 bases between. Germline CDR1 reads KGHSH; CDR2 reads LQKENI. This CDR3 is 13 amino acids long. CDR3 residues: CASSPRGNTEAFF. The CDR3, as DNA: TGTGCCAGCTCACCACGCGGGAACACTGAAGCTTTCTTT.

This sequence joins TRBV4-2 and TRBJ2-3; D might be TRBD2 (6 bases). CDR1 and CDR2 from the germline V gene are LGHNA and YNFKEQ. There are 15 residues in the CDR3. V was trimmed by 4 bases and J by 2 bases, leaving 13 bases between them. The CDR3 loop is CASSPRGSPTDTQYF. CDR3 coding DNA: TGTGCCAGCAGCCCCCGGGGGAGTCCCACAGATACGCAGTATTTT.

The V call is TRBV11-2, the J call TRBJ2-1; 14 nucleotides match TRBD2. Losses at the gene ends were 8 bases for V and 10 bases for J; bases not matched to a gene: 4. This CDR3 contains 13 residues. The germline V gene has CDR1 SGHAT and CDR2 FQNNGV. As DNA, the CDR3 is TGTGCCAGCTCCGGGACTAGCGGGAGCGAGCAGTTCTTC. This codes for CASSGTSGSEQFF. Based on the CDR3 plus reference TRBV11-2 and TRBJ2-1, the full variable domain is EAGVAQSPRYKIIEKRQSVAFWCNPISGHATLYWYQQILGQGPKLLIQFQNNGVVDDSQLPKDRFSAERLKGVDSTLKIQPAKLEDSAVYLCASSGTSGSEQFFGPGTRLTVL.

The V call is TRBV7-8, the J call TRBJ1-1; a possible D gene is TRBD1 (5 bases). CDR3 length: 14 amino acids. The germline V and J ends were trimmed by 1 base and 10 bases, with 16 bases remaining between them. Looked up from germline, CDR1 is SGHVS and CDR2 is FQNEAQ. The CDR3 loop reads CASSLGPGPMRAFF. CDR3 nucleotides: TGTGCCAGCAGCTTAGGCCCAGGGCCGATGCGAGCTTTCTTT.

The V call is TRBV25-1, the J call TRBJ1-1; no definite D call. CDR1 is MGHDK, CDR2 SYGVNS, per germline. The length of the CDR3 is 12 residues. Trimming shortened V by 7 bases and J by 1 base, and 7 bases separated the two germline ends. In DNA form, the CDR3 reads TGTGCCAGCACTAGGGAGAACACTGAAGCTTTCTTT. This translates into CASTRENTEAFF.